Listed below are T cell receptor beta chains from one sample, sequenced in a study of human thymus T cells. Clones were sequenced by immunoSEQ multiplex PCR, and TCRdb holds only the in-frame ones, with some missing. In the table there are under 150,000 clones, just under 95% of which are singletons. The source material was thymus tissue. These receptors came from a boy less than two years old with a congenital heart defect but otherwise immunologically healthy. CDR3s include the opening cysteine and the closing phenylalanine or tryptophan. The D gene is left open where the match is weak. Rows give clone size only sometimes, using once, few, many, or a class for an expanded clone.

TRBJ2-5,-,15,TRBD1,TRBV5-6,CASSWVGQAEETQYF,TGTGCCAGCAGCTGGGTAGGACAGGCCGAAGAGACCCAGTACTTC
TRBJ2-3,-,17,-,TRBV5-1,CASSLSPDRSSPDTQYF,TGCGCCAGCAGCTTAAGCCCCGATCGCTCGAGCCCAGATACGCAGTATTTT
TRBJ2-7,-,15,TRBD1,TRBV6-5,CASSGIDRGYYEQYF,TGTGCCAGCAGCGGAATAGACAGGGGGTACTACGAGCAGTACTTC
TRBJ2-2,-,17,-,TRBV10-2,CASSESAGTANTGELFF,TGCGCCAGCAGTGAGTCGGCCGGGACGGCGAACACCGGGGAGCTGTTTTTT
TRBJ1-6,-,14,-,TRBV21-1,CASSKVDAVKFCHF,TGTGCCAGCAGCAAAGTGGACGCAGTTAAATTTTGCCACTTT
TRBJ1-5,-,13,-,TRBV19,CASTDRGNQPQHF,TGTGCCAGTACCGACAGAGGCAATCAGCCCCAGCATTTT
TRBJ1-1,-,16,-,TRBV5-6,CASSLRAGTENTEAFF,TGTGCCAGCAGCCTACGCGCCGGGACGGAGAACACTGAAGCTTTCTTT
TRBJ2-3,-,16,-,TRBV10-1,CASSEYRGPDTDTQYF,TGCGCCAGCAGTGAGTACCGGGGGCCGGACACAGATACGCAGTATTTT
TRBJ2-2,-,13,-,TRBV11-2,CASSLGGNGELFF,TGTGCCAGCAGCTTAGGGGGGAACGGGGAGCTGTTTTTT
TRBJ1-6,-,16,TRBD1,TRBV28,CASSLWQGGRNSPLHF,TGTGCCAGCAGTTTGTGGCAGGGGGGACGGAATTCACCCCTCCACTTT
TRBJ1-1,-,16,TRBD1,TRBV5-8,CASRTGSGRQNTEAFF,TGTGCCAGCAGGACAGGGTCCGGACGCCAGAACACTGAAGCTTTCTTT
TRBJ2-7,-,16,TRBD2,TRBV27,CASSPGLAAFSYEQYF,TGTGCCAGCAGTCCGGGACTAGCGGCCTTCTCCTACGAGCAGTACTTC
TRBJ1-1,once,12,-,TRBV6-4,CASPTGNTEAFF,TGTGCCAGCCCCACAGGGAACACTGAAGCTTTCTTT
TRBJ2-7,-,14,-,TRBV6-1,CASSVHHRPYEQYF,TGTGCCAGCAGTGTTCATCACAGACCCTACGAGCAGTACTTC
TRBJ1-2,-,13,-,TRBV6-1,CASSWGGSNGYTF,TGTGCCAGCAGTTGGGGCGGGTCGAATGGCTACACCTTC
TRBJ2-3,-,18,TRBD2,TRBV7-3,CASSLIGLAGGRTDTQYF,TGTGCCAGCAGCTTAATCGGACTAGCGGGGGGGCGGACAGATACGCAGTATTTT
TRBJ1-1,-,14,-,TRBV11-3,CASEHGQMNTEAFF,TGTGCCAGCGAACATGGACAGATGAACACTGAAGCTTTCTTT
TRBJ2-2,-,13,TRBD1,TRBV4-1,CASRQGAIGELFF,TGCGCCAGCAGACAGGGGGCAATCGGGGAGCTGTTTTTT
TRBJ2-1,-,14,TRBD2,TRBV6-1,CASRGGGASNEQFF,TGTGCCAGCAGAGGCGGGGGGGCCTCCAATGAGCAGTTCTTC
TRBJ1-5,-,13,-,TRBV4-1,CASSQRANQPQHF,TGCGCCAGCAGCCAAAGGGCGAATCAGCCCCAGCATTTT
TRBJ1-2,-,15,TRBD1,TRBV5-1,CASSWGRTGKEGYTF,TGCGCCAGCAGTTGGGGGAGGACAGGGAAAGAAGGCTACACCTTC
TRBJ2-1,-,16,TRBD2,TRBV7-2,CASSIRLAGDYNEQFF,TGTGCCAGCAGCATTAGACTAGCGGGAGATTACAATGAGCAGTTCTTC
TRBJ2-7,-,19,TRBD1,TRBV11-2,CASSLRGRGQERGHYEQYF,TGTGCCAGCAGCTTGCGGGGCAGGGGGCAGGAGCGCGGCCACTACGAGCAGTACTTC
TRBJ2-5,-,15,-,TRBV7-7,CASSLIGGRQETQYF,TGTGCCAGCAGCTTAATAGGGGGAAGGCAAGAGACCCAGTACTTC
TRBJ1-6,-,14,-,TRBV6-6,CASSLGRTNSPLHF,TGTGCCAGCAGTCTAGGACGGACTAATTCACCCCTCCACTTT
TRBJ2-1,-,14,-,TRBV11-3,CASSQTRAYNEQFF,TGTGCCAGCAGCCAAACGCGGGCCTACAATGAGCAGTTCTTC
TRBJ2-7,-,19,TRBD2,TRBV7-2,CASSLATPQLAGGLYEQYF,TGTGCCAGCAGCTTAGCTACCCCCCAACTAGCGGGGGGGCTTTACGAGCAGTACTTC
TRBJ1-2,-,17,TRBD1,TRBV28,CASSFPEGAGIMGGYTF,TGTGCCAGCAGTTTCCCCGAGGGGGCAGGGATAATGGGTGGCTACACCTTC
TRBJ2-3,-,14,-,TRBV9,CASSPGLLSGTQYF,TGTGCCAGCAGCCCGGGACTCCTATCGGGTACGCAGTATTTT
TRBJ1-2,-,13,-,TRBV5-5,CASRTVEGMGYTF,TGTGCCAGCAGGACCGTGGAGGGTATGGGCTACACCTTC
TRBJ1-2,-,14,-,TRBV6-5,CATSTQKGEDGYTF,TGTGCCACCTCTACTCAAAAGGGAGAAGATGGCTACACCTTC
TRBJ2-5,-,13,-,TRBV9,CASSVEGTEPQYF,TGTGCCAGCAGCGTAGAGGGGACCGAGCCCCAGTACTTC
TRBJ1-6,-,16,-,TRBV6-5,CASSYSLGGWNSPLHF,TGTGCCAGCAGTTACTCGCTTGGGGGCTGGAATTCACCCCTCCACTTT
TRBJ1-2,-,14,-,TRBV4-2,CASSPERRAYGYTF,TGTGCCAGCAGCCCAGAAAGACGGGCCTATGGCTACACCTTC
TRBJ1-1,-,12,-,TRBV11-2,CASSLVQFEAFF,TGTGCCAGCAGCTTAGTTCAGTTCGAAGCTTTCTTT
TRBJ1-1,-,14,-,TRBV2,CASRMAGWSTEAFF,TGTGCCAGCAGGATGGCAGGGTGGAGCACTGAAGCTTTCTTT
TRBJ2-7,once,14,-,TRBV7-6,CASSPTGLGNEQYF,TGTGCCAGCAGCCCGACAGGCCTTGGGAACGAGCAGTACTTC
TRBJ1-2,-,15,-,TRBV7-9,CASSLAGGAGYGYTF,TGTGCCAGCAGCTTAGCGGGGGGCGCGGGCTATGGCTACACCTTC
TRBJ1-2,-,17,-,TRBV7-2,CASSFFSPALDRYGYTF,TGTGCCAGTAGCTTTTTTTCCCCGGCCTTAGATAGATATGGCTACACCTTC
TRBJ2-5,once,13,-,TRBV29-1,CSALETHQETQYF,TGCAGCGCGCTGGAGACACACCAAGAGACCCAGTACTTC
TRBJ1-5,-,16,-,TRBV19,CASSMRSDRPNQPQHF,TGTGCCAGTAGTATGCGAAGCGATCGTCCAAATCAGCCCCAGCATTTT
TRBJ2-1,-,14,-,TRBV4-1,CASSQEGAGNEQFF,TGCGCCAGCAGCCAAGAAGGGGCCGGCAATGAGCAGTTCTTC
TRBJ1-6,once,15,TRBD1,TRBV4-3,CASSQRQGVNSPLHF,TGCGCCAGCAGCCAACGACAGGGGGTGAATTCACCCCTCCACTTT
TRBJ1-2,-,18,TRBD1,TRBV7-2,CASSLMIFRDRRRVGYTF,TGTGCCAGCAGCTTAATGATTTTTCGGGACAGAAGGCGGGTGGGCTACACCTTC
TRBJ2-7,-,18,-,TRBV7-2,CASSSPGSGQSSSYEQYF,TGTGCCAGCAGCTCCCCCGGGAGCGGGCAATCTTCCTCCTACGAGCAGTACTTC
TRBJ1-4,-,12,-,TRBV7-2,CASSTDNEKLFF,TGTGCCAGCAGCACCGATAATGAAAAACTGTTTTTT
TRBJ2-3,-,17,TRBD2,TRBV2,CASRTPRLAGRTDTQYF,TGTGCCAGCAGGACCCCGAGACTAGCGGGGCGCACAGATACGCAGTATTTT
TRBJ1-1,-,14,TRBD1,TRBV19,CASSIEGAPTEAFF,TGTGCCAGTAGTATCGAGGGGGCACCCACTGAAGCTTTCTTT
TRBJ2-3,-,16,TRBD2,TRBV6-1,CASSGSIAGGTDTQYF,TGTGCCAGCAGTGGATCCATAGCGGGGGGGACAGATACGCAGTATTTT
TRBJ2-1,-,17,-,TRBV5-6,CASSPGEGRGPGCEQFF,TGTGCCAGCAGCCCGGGGGAGGGACGGGGGCCGGGTTGTGAGCAGTTCTTC
TRBJ2-2,-,13,-,TRBV5-1,CASSVYGTGELFF,TGCGCCAGCAGCGTATATGGGACCGGGGAGCTGTTTTTT
TRBJ1-4,-,14,-,TRBV28,CASSYQSPHEKLFF,TGTGCCAGCAGTTACCAGTCCCCCCATGAAAAACTGTTTTTT
TRBJ1-4,-,13,-,TRBV6-1,CASSGGSNEKLFF,TGTGCCAGCAGTGGCGGGTCGAATGAAAAACTGTTTTTT
TRBJ2-1,-,14,-,TRBV7-3,CASSRGTAPNEQFF,TGTGCCAGCAGCCGGGGGACAGCCCCCAATGAGCAGTTCTTC
TRBJ1-2,-,13,TRBD1,TRBV30,CAWSRDRVYGYTF,TGTGCCTGGTCCCGGGACAGAGTCTATGGCTACACCTTC
TRBJ2-2,-,16,TRBD2,TRBV5-1,CASSWGGLQDTGELFF,TGCGCCAGCAGCTGGGGGGGTTTACAGGACACCGGGGAGCTGTTTTTT
TRBJ1-2,-,14,-,TRBV30,CAWSQPGDYYGYTF,TGTGCCTGGTCCCAGCCAGGGGATTACTATGGCTACACCTTC
TRBJ2-6,-,18,TRBD2,TRBV13,CASSSSSGEPSGANVLTF,TGTGCCAGCAGCTCTTCGAGCGGGGAGCCATCTGGGGCCAACGTCCTGACTTTC
TRBJ1-1,-,13,-,TRBV25-1,CASSEWGGTEAFF,TGTGCCAGCAGTGAGTGGGGGGGGACTGAAGCTTTCTTT
TRBJ1-2,few,10,-,TRBV2,CASRGPAHTF,TGTGCCAGCAGGGGGCCGGCCCACACCTTC